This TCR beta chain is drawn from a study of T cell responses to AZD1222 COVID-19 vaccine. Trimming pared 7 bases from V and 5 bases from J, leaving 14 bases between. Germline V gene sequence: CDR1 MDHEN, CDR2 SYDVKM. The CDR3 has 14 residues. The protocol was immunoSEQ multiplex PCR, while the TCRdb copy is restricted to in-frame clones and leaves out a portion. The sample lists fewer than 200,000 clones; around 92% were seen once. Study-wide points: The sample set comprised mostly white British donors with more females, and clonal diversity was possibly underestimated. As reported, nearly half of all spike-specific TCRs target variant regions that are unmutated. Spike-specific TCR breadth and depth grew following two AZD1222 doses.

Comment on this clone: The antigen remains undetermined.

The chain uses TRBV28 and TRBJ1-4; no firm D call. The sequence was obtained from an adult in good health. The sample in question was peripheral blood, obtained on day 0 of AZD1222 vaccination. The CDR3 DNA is TGTGCCAGCATTTCTTTCAGCAAGAATGAAAAACTGTTTTTT. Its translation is CASISFSKNEKLFF.